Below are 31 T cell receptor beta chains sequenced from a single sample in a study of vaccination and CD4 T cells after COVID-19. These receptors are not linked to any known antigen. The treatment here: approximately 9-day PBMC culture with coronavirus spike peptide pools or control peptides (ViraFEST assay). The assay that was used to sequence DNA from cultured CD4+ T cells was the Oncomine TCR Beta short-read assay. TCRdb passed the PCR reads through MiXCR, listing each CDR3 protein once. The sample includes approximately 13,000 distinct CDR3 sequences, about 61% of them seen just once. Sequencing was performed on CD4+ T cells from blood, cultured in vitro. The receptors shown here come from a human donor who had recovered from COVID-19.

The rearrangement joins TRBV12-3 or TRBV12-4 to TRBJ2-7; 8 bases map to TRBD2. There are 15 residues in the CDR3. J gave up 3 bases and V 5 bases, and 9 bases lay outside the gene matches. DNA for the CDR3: TGTGCCAGCAGTGCCGGACTAGCAAGTTACTACGAGCAGTACTTC. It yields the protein CASSAGLASYYEQYF.

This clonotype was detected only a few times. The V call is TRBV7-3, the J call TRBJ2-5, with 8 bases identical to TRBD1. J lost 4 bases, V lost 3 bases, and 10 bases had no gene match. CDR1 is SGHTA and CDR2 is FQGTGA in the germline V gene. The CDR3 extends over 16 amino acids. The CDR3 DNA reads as TGTGCCAGCAGCTTTTCCCGGACAGGGTCGGGAGAGACCCAGTACTTC. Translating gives CASSFSRTGSGETQYF.

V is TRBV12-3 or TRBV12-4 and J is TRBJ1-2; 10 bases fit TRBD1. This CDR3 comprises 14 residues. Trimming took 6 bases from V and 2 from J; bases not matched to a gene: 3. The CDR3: CASRRQGANYGYTF. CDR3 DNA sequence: TGTGCCAGCAGAAGACAGGGGGCGAACTATGGCTACACCTTC.

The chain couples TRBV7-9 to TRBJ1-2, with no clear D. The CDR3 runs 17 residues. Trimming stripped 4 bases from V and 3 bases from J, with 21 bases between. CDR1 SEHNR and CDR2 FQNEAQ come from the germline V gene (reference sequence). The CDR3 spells CASSSPGKRKEYYGYTF. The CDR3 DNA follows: TGTGCCAGCAGCTCCCCCGGGAAGAGGAAGGAATACTATGGCTACACCTTC.

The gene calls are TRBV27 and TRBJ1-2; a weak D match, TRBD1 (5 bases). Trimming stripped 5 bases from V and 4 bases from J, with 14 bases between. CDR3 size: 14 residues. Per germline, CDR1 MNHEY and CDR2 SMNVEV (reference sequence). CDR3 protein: CASSEQPRGYGYTF. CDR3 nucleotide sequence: TGTGCCAGCAGTGAACAGCCGAGGGGCTATGGCTACACCTTC.

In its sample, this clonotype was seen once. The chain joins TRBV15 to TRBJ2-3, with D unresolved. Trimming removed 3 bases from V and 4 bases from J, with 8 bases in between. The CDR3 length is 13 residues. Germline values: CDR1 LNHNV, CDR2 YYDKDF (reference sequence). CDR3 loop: CATSSFLSDTQYF. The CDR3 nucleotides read TGTGCCACCAGCAGTTTCCTGTCAGATACGCAGTATTTT.

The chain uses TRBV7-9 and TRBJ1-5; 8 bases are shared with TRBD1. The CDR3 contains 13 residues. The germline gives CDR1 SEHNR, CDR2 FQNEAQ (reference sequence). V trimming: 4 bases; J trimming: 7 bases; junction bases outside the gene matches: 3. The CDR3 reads CASSYTGGQPQHF. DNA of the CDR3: TGTGCCAGCAGCTATACAGGGGGACAGCCCCAGCATTTT.

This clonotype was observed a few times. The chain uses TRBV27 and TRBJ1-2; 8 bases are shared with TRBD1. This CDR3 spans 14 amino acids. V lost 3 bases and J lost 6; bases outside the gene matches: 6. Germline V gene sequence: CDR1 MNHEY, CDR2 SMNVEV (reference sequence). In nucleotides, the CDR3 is TGTGCCAGCAGTTTTGGACAGGGATGGAATGGCTACACCTTC. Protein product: CASSFGQGWNGYTF.

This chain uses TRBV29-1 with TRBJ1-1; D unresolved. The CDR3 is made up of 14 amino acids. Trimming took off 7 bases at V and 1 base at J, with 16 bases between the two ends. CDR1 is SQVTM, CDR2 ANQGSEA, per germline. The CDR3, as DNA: TGCAGCGCCTCGGGCCTGGTCAGGAACACTGAAGCTTTCTTT. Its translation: CSASGLVRNTEAFF.

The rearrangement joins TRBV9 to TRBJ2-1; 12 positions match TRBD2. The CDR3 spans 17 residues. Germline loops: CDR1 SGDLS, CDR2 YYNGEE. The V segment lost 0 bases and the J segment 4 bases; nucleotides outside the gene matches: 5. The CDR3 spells CASSVGLAGGPYNEQFF. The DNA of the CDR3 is TGTGCCAGCAGCGTAGGTCTAGCGGGAGGGCCATACAATGAGCAGTTCTTC.

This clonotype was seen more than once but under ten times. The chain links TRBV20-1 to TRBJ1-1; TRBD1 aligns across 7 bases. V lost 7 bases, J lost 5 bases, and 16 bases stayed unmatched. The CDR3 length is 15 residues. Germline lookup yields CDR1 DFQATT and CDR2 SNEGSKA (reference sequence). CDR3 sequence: CSVKIKGAVRTEAFF. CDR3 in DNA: TGCAGTGTTAAGATAAAGGGGGCGGTTAGGACTGAAGCTTTCTTT.

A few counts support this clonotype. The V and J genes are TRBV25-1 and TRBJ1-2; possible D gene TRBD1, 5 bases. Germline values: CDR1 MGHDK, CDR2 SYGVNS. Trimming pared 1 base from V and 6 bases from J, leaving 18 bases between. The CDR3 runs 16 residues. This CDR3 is CASSELGDSETHGYTF. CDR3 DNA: TGTGCCAGCAGTGAATTAGGTGACAGCGAGACGCATGGCTACACCTTC.

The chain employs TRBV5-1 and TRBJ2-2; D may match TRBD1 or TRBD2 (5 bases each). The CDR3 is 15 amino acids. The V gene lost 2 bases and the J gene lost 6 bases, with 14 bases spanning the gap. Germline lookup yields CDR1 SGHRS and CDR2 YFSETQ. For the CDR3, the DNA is TGCGCCAGCAGCTTTTCAGGGAGCGACGCCGGGGAGCTGTTTTTT. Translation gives CASSFSGSDAGELFF.

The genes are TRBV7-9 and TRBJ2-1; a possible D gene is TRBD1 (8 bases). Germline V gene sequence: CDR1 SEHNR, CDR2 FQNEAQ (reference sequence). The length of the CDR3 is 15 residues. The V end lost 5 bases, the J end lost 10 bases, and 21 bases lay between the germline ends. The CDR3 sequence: CASSRSGGGRKEQFF. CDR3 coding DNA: TGTGCCAGCAGCCGATCAGGGGGCGGGAGAAAGGAGCAGTTCTTC.

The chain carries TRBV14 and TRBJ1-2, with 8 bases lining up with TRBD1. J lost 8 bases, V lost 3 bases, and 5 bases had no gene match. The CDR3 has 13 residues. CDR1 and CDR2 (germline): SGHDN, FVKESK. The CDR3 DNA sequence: TGTGCCAGCAGCCAGGACAGGGTCGGCGGCTACACCTTC. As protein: CASSQDRVGGYTF.

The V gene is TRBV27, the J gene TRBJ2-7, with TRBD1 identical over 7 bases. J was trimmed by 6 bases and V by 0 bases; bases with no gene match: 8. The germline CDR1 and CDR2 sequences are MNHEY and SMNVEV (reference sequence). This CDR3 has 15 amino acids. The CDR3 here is CASSLSLGGSGEQYF. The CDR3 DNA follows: TGTGCCAGCAGTTTATCGTTAGGGGGCTCGGGCGAGCAGTACTTC.

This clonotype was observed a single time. The DNA for the CDR3 is TGTGCCAGCAGACCCCTAACACCTTCCTACGAGCAGTACTTC. Translation gives CASRPLTPSYEQYF. This chain uses TRBV27 with TRBJ2-7; D remains ambiguous. Germline CDR1 and CDR2: MNHEY and SMNVEV (reference sequence). Trimming took 6 bases from V and 1 from J, leaving 13 bases between them. The CDR3 extends over 14 amino acids.

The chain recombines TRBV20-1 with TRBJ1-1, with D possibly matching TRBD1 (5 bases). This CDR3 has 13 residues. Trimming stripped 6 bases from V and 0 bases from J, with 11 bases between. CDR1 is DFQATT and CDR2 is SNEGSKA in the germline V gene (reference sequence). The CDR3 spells CSASGQVNTEAFF. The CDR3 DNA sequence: TGCAGTGCCTCAGGGCAGGTGAACACTGAAGCTTTCTTT.

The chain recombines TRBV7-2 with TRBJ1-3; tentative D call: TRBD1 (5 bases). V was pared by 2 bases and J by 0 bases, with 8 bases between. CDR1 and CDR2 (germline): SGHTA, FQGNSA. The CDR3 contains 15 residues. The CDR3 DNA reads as TGTGCCAGCAGCTTACAGGGTTCCTCTGGAAACACCATATATTTT. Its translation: CASSLQGSSGNTIYF.

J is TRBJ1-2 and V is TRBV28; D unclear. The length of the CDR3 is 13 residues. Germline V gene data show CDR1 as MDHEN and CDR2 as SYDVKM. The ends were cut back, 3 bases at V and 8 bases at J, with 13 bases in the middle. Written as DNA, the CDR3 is TGTGCCAGCAGTTTTAAATTAACAGTAGGCTACACCTTC. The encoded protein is CASSFKLTVGYTF.

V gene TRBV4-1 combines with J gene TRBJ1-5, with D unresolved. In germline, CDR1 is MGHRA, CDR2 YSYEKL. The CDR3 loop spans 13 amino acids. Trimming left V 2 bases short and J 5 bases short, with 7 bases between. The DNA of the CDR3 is TGCGCCAGCAGCCAACAAGGCGATCAGCCCCAGCATTTT. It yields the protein CASSQQGDQPQHF.

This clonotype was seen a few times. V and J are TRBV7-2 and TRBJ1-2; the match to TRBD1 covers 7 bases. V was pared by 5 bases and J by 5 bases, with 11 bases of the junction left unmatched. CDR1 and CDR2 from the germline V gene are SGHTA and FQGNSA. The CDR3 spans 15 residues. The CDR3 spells CASSATTGFGYGYTF. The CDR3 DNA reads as TGTGCCAGCAGCGCTACGACAGGGTTTGGATATGGCTACACCTTC.

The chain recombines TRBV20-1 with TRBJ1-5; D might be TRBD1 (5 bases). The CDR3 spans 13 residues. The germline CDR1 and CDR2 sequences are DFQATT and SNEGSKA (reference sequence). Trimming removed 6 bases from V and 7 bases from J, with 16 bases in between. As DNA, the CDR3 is TGCAGTGCCAGGGCCCGGTTGGAACAGCCCCAGCATTTT. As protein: CSARARLEQPQHF.

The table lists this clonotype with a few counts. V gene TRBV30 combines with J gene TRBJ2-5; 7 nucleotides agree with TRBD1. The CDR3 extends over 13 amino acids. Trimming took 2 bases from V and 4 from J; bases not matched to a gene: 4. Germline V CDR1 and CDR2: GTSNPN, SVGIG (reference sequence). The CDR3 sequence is CAWSRQGAETQYF. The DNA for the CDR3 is TGTGCCTGGAGTAGACAGGGTGCAGAGACCCAGTACTTC.

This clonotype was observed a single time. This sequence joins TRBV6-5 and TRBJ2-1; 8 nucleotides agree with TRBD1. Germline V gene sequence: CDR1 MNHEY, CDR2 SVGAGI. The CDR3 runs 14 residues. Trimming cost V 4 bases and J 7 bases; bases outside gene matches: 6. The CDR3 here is CASSSRTGRNEQFF. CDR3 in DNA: TGTGCCAGCAGTTCCCGGACAGGGAGAAATGAGCAGTTCTTC.

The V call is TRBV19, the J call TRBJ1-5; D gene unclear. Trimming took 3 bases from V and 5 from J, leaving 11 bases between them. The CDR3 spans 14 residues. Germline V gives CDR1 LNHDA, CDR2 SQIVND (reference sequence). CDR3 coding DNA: TGTGCCAGTAGTATCCGGCAGTCAGATCAGCCCCAGCATTTT. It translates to CASSIRQSDQPQHF.

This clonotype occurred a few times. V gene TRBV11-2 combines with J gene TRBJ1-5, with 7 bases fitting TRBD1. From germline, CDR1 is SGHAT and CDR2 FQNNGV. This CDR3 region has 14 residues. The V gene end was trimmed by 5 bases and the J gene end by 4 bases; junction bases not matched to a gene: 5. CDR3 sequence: CASSQDRNNQPQHF. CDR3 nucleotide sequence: TGTGCCAGCAGCCAGGACAGGAATAATCAGCCCCAGCATTTT.

The chain's CDR3 is CASIPGQGNYGYTF. In DNA form, the CDR3 reads TGTGCCAGCATTCCAGGGCAGGGGAACTATGGCTACACCTTC. The rearrangement joins TRBV6-1 to TRBJ1-2; D is possibly TRBD1 (6 bases). This CDR3 has 14 residues. Germline V CDR1 and CDR2: MNHNS, SASEGT. Trimming took 7 bases from V and 2 from J, leaving 14 bases between them.

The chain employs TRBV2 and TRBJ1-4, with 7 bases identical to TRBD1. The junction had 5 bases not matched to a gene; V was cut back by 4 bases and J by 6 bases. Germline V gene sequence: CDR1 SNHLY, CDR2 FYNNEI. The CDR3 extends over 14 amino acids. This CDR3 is CASSVAGGDEKLFF. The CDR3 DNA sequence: TGTGCCAGCAGTGTCGCAGGGGGGGATGAAAAACTGTTTTTT. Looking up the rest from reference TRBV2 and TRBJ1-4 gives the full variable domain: EPEVTQTPSHQVTQMGQEVILRCVPISNHLYFYWYRQILGQKVEFLVSFYNNEISEKSEIFDDQFSVERPDGSNFTLKIRSTKLEDSAMYFCASSVAGGDEKLFFGSGTQLSVL.

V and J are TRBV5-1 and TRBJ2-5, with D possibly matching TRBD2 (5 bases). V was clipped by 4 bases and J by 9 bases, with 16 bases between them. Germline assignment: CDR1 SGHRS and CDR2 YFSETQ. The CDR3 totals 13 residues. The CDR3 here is CASSGDIWEPQYF. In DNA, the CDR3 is TGCGCCAGCAGCGGTGACATCTGGGAGCCCCAGTACTTC.

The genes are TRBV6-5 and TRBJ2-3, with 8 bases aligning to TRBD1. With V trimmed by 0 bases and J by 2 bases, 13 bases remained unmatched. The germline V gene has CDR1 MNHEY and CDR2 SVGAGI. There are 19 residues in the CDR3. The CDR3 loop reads CASSYSAQVGTGFTDTQYF. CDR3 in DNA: TGTGCCAGCAGTTACTCGGCTCAGGTCGGGACAGGCTTCACAGATACGCAGTATTTT.